Described below is a single T cell receptor (beta chain) sequence and its context. The study ran its PCR with 60 Vbeta and 13 Jbeta primers. Libraries were prepared by immunoSEQ multiplex PCR; TCRdb keeps only in-frame clonotypes and omits some of them. The sample lists 200,000 to 250,000 clones; around 80% were seen once. The germline CDR1 and CDR2 sequences are MNHEY and SVGAGI. The CDR3 is 16 amino acids. The ends lost 0 bases at V and 7 bases at J; junction bases unmatched: 6. There were likely unrecorded immune exposures, though donors were nominally healthy when sampled. This entry comes from a study of cytomegalovirus exposure and HLA in healthy donors.

Input material: PBMCs. The V and J genes are TRBV6-5 and TRBJ1-6; TRBD1 matches at 7 bases. This receptor was obtained from a man aged 25-40 years in good health and CMV-seronegative. DNA of the CDR3: TGTGCCAGCAGTTACTCTAGGGCAGGGGGGAATTCACCCCTCCACTTT. Amino acids: CASSYSRAGGNSPLHF.